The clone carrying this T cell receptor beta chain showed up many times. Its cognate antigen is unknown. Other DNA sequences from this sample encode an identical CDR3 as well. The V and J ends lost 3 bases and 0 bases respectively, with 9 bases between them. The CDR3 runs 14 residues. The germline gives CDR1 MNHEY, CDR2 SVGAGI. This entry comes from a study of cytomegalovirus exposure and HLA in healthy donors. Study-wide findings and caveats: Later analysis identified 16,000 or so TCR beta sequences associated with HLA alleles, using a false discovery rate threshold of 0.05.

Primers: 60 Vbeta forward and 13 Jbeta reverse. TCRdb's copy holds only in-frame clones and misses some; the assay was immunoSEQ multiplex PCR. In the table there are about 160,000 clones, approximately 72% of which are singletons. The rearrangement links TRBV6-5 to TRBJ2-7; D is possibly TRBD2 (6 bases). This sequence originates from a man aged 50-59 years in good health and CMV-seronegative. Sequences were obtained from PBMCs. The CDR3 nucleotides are TGTGCCAGCAGTTATCGGGACTCCTCCTACGAGCAGTACTTC. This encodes CASSYRDSSYEQYF.